This T cell receptor beta chain was sequenced in a study of cytomegalovirus exposure and HLA in healthy donors. This PCR relied on a set of 60 Vbeta primers and 13 Jbeta primers. The method was immunoSEQ multiplex PCR; TCRdb's version includes in-frame clones alone and lacks a portion of them. The sample carries approximately 140,000 clones, nearly 80% recorded once. With 3 bases removed from V and 7 bases from J, the gap between germline ends came to 13 bases. This CDR3 region has 13 residues. Germline lookup yields CDR1 GTSNPN and CDR2 SVGIG (reference sequence). Sequencing was done on a sample of PBMCs. The clonotype was recovered from a man in his forties in good health and CMV-seropositive. The rearrangement joins TRBV30 to TRBJ1-5; tentatively, D is TRBD1 (6 bases). CDR3 in amino acids: CAWSPLDSQPQHF. Here the CDR3 DNA reads TGTGCCTGGAGCCCCCTGGACAGCCAGCCCCAGCATTTT.